Shown below are 7 T cell receptor beta chains from a single sample sequenced in a study of CD8 T cells in Susac syndrome. When the RNA was reverse transcribed, random hexamers were used with an input of roughly 0.45 to 1 ug. Using its own MiXCR run on the immunoSEQ multiplex PCR reads, TCRdb lists one record per CDR3 protein. The data show under 200,000 distinct CDR3 sequences, about 95% seen once. What was sequenced was CD4+ T cells from PBMCs. The receptors shown here come from a human donor in good health.

This clonotype was seen a handful of times. The chain combines TRBV14 with TRBJ2-3; weak D call: TRBD2 (6 bases). The V and J ends lost 4 bases and 1 base respectively, with 12 bases between them. Per the germline V gene, CDR1 is SGHDN and CDR2 is FVKESK. This CDR3 is built from 15 residues. The CDR3 nucleotides are TGTGCCAGCAGCCGGACTACAGGTGGCACAGATACGCAGTATTTT. It is translated as CASSRTTGGTDTQYF. The entire variable domain, with the rest obtained from reference TRBV14 and TRBJ2-3, is as follows: EAGVTQFPSHSVIEKGQTVTLRCDPISGHDNLYWYRRVMGKEIKFLLHFVKESKQDESGMPNNRFLAERTGGTYSTLKVQPAELEDSGVYFCASSRTTGGTDTQYFGPGTRLTVL.

The chain couples TRBV20-1 to TRBJ2-2; unclear D gene. Germline assignment: CDR1 DFQATT and CDR2 SNEGSKA (reference sequence). V dropped 3 bases and J dropped 6 bases, with 14 bases sitting between them. CDR3 size: 14 residues. This chain's CDR3 is CSARQLLGSGELFF. In nucleotides, the CDR3 is TGCAGTGCTAGGCAGTTGCTCGGGTCCGGGGAGCTGTTTTTT.

The chain links TRBV2 to TRBJ1-5, with TRBD1 identical over 9 bases. Germline CDR1 reads SNHLY; CDR2 reads FYNNEI. The CDR3 is made up of 14 amino acids. The ends lost 6 bases at V and 5 bases at J; junction bases unmatched: 5. The DNA of the CDR3 is TGTGCCAGCAGAACGGGACAGGGCCATCAGCCCCAGCATTTT. This gives the protein CASRTGQGHQPQHF.

V usage is TRBV4-1 and J usage is TRBJ2-2; D perhaps matches TRBD2 (6 bases). Trimming removed 3 bases from V and 1 base from J, with 15 bases in between. This CDR3 is built from 17 residues. CDR1 is MGHRA, CDR2 YSYEKL, per germline. DNA for the CDR3: TGCGCCAGCAGCCAGCTCCCGGGACTTTTGAACACCGGGGAGCTGTTTTTT. Its translation is CASSQLPGLLNTGELFF.

The rearrangement uses TRBV12-3 or TRBV12-4 and TRBJ2-7, with 9 positions matching TRBD1. With 5 bases clipped from V and 8 bases from J, the junction kept 10 bases outside the gene matches. This CDR3 region has 14 residues. CDR3 sequence: CASSPWEGQGKQYF. Written as DNA, the CDR3 is TGTGCCAGCAGTCCCTGGGAGGGACAGGGAAAGCAGTACTTC.

This chain joins TRBV6-5 and TRBJ2-4, with 7 bases identical to TRBD1. Germline V gives CDR1 MNHEY, CDR2 SVGAGI. After removal of 6 bases from V and 1 base from J, the junction contained 3 bases not matched to a gene. The CDR3 is 14 residues long. The CDR3 coding sequence is TGTGCCAGCAGAAAACAGGGGGCCAAAAACATTCAGTACTTC. It is translated as CASRKQGAKNIQYF.

Concerning this clonotype itself: The junction shows a germline mismatch at one end, possibly a read error. The rearrangement uses TRBV19 and TRBJ2-3; no reliable D call. Germline V gene sequence: CDR1 LNHDA, CDR2 SQIVND (reference sequence). The CDR3 is 12 residues long. The DNA of the CDR3 is TGTGCCAGTAGTAAGATCCCAGACACGCAGTATTTT. Protein sequence: CASSKIPDTQYF.